Sequencing of this T cell receptor beta chain was carried out in a study of blood T cell repertoires in COVID-19. Study overall: T cells, B-cell-depleted T cells, or PBMCs supplied cDNA or gDNA.

Germline lookup yields CDR1 MNHEY and CDR2 SVGAGI. The CDR3 has 14 amino acids. V lost 6 bases to trimming and J lost 4 bases, with 15 bases between them. The repertoire was sequenced with immunoSEQ multiplex PCR; TCRdb's copy has only in-frame clones and lacks some. The sample shows 200,000 to 250,000 clones, 88% of them seen only once. The TCR sequence derives from a man in his sixties or seventies with acute or convalescent COVID-19. The rearrangement links TRBV6-5 to TRBJ1-1, with D unclear. Sequencing input: peripheral blood. Here the CDR3 DNA reads TGTGCCAGCAGATCCCTGGAAGGCGGCACTGAAGCTTTCTTT. Amino acid sequence: CASRSLEGGTEAFF.